These T cell receptor beta chains were read from a single sample in a study of blood T cell repertoires in COVID-19. Measured with immunoSEQ multiplex PCR; TCRdb has only the in-frame clones, and not every one. The repertoire has some 150,000 clones, over 80% of them found once; the top ten carry over 0.75%. Sequenced sample: peripheral blood. All receptors derive from a woman aged 45-65 years with acute or convalescent COVID-19. The CDR3 runs from the conserved cysteine through the conserved F or W. A D gene is named only where the DNA matches it firmly. Some rows have no size entry. The others give once, few or many, or a class for an expanded clone.

DNA: TGTGCCAGCAAAGACAGGAATGCGAACACTGAAGCTTTCTTT
CDR3: CASKDRNANTEAFF
J: TRBJ1-1
D: .
size: .
V: TRBV6-5

DNA: TGTGCCACCATAGCGGGGGGGCGGGGAGAGCAGTTCTTC
CDR3: CATIAGGRGEQFF
J: TRBJ2-1
D: TRBD2
size: .
V: TRBV6-5

DNA: TGTGCCAGCAGCCTGACAGGGGGCACCGGGGAGCTGTTTTTT
CDR3: CASSLTGGTGELFF
J: TRBJ2-2
D: TRBD1
size: .
V: TRBV7-3

DNA: TGCGCCAGCAGTCTAGCGGGGGGGTACAATGAGCAGTTCTTC
CDR3: CASSLAGGYNEQFF
J: TRBJ2-1
D: TRBD2
size: .
V: TRBV10-2

DNA: TGTGCCAGTAGTATAGATCGCAGCGGAAAGCAGTTCTTC
CDR3: CASSIDRSGKQFF
J: TRBJ2-1
D: .
size: .
V: TRBV19

DNA: TGTGCCACCAGTGACCGCCGACTAGCGGGAGGGCGCGAGCAGTACTTC
CDR3: CATSDRRLAGGREQYF
J: TRBJ2-7
D: TRBD2
size: few
V: TRBV24-1

DNA: TGCGCCAGCAGCTTGGGGGATAGCGGGATTAAGACCCAGTACTTC
CDR3: CASSLGDSGIKTQYF
J: TRBJ2-5
D: TRBD2
size: few
V: TRBV5-1

DNA: TGTGCCAGCAGCTACGGACAGGGCGACCAGCCCCAGCATTTT
CDR3: CASSYGQGDQPQHF
J: TRBJ1-5
D: TRBD1
size: .
V: TRBV5-6

DNA: TGTGCCAGCAGCTTAGATAGGGGGGGGCGCAGTGGCTATGGCTACACCTTC
CDR3: CASSLDRGGRSGYGYTF
J: TRBJ1-2
D: .
size: once
V: TRBV7-8

DNA: TGCGCCAGCAGCTTGGGGAACCTCAGGGATGAAAAACTGTTTTTT
CDR3: CASSLGNLRDEKLFF
J: TRBJ1-4
D: .
size: once
V: TRBV5-1

DNA: TGTGCCAGCAGCGACTGGACGAACACCGGGGAGCTGTTTTTT
CDR3: CASSDWTNTGELFF
J: TRBJ2-2
D: .
size: .
V: TRBV27

DNA: TGTGCCAGCAGCGACGGAGGGCCCAAAAACATTCAGTACTTC
CDR3: CASSDGGPKNIQYF
J: TRBJ2-4
D: .
size: .
V: TRBV21-1

DNA: TGTGCCAGTAGTATAGGCGGGAGTGGAGGCTACACCTTC
CDR3: CASSIGGSGGYTF
J: TRBJ1-2
D: .
size: .
V: TRBV19

DNA: TGTGCCAGCAGCTTGCGAGCTAGCGGGAACAATGAGCAGTTCTTC
CDR3: CASSLRASGNNEQFF
J: TRBJ2-1
D: TRBD2
size: .
V: TRBV11-3

DNA: TGTGCCAGCAGTTTCTCCAGGGGGTACGAGCAGTACTTC
CDR3: CASSFSRGYEQYF
J: TRBJ2-7
D: TRBD1
size: .
V: TRBV27

DNA: TGTGCCAGCAGCCAAACAACTAGCGGGAAAAACATTCAGTACTTC
CDR3: CASSQTTSGKNIQYF
J: TRBJ2-4
D: TRBD2
size: .
V: TRBV3-1/TRBV3-2

DNA: TGTGCCAGCAGCTTGGGAGCACCGCCCAATCAGCCCCAGCATTTT
CDR3: CASSLGAPPNQPQHF
J: TRBJ1-5
D: .
size: .
V: TRBV5-6

DNA: TGCGCCAGCAGTGACAGGGGGTACACTGAAGCTTTCTTT
CDR3: CASSDRGYTEAFF
J: TRBJ1-1
D: TRBD1
size: .
V: TRBV10-2

DNA: TGTGCCAGCAGCGTGGGGACACAGGTGGGATACAATGAGCAGTTCTTC
CDR3: CASSVGTQVGYNEQFF
J: TRBJ2-1
D: .
size: .
V: TRBV9

DNA: TGTGCCAGCAGTCCAGGGAACACTGAAGCTTTCTTT
CDR3: CASSPGNTEAFF
J: TRBJ1-1
D: .
size: .
V: TRBV12-3/TRBV12-4

DNA: TGCAGTGCTGAGACTATCAATGAGCAGTTCTTC
CDR3: CSAETINEQFF
J: TRBJ2-1
D: .
size: once
V: TRBV20-1

DNA: TGTGCCAGCAGCCGGACAGGGGTAACCACCGGGGAGCTGTTTTTT
CDR3: CASSRTGVTTGELFF
J: TRBJ2-2
D: TRBD1
size: .
V: TRBV7-9

DNA: TGTGCCAGCAGCCAAAGCTCGACAGGACGAAACATTCAGTACTTC
CDR3: CASSQSSTGRNIQYF
J: TRBJ2-4
D: .
size: .
V: TRBV3-1/TRBV3-2

DNA: TGTGCCAGCACCACAGGGTCCCCAGATACGCAGTATTTT
CDR3: CASTTGSPDTQYF
J: TRBJ2-3
D: .
size: .
V: TRBV5-5

DNA: TGTGCCAGCAGGAGTAGCAACTACGAGCAGTACTTC
CDR3: CASRSSNYEQYF
J: TRBJ2-7
D: .
size: .
V: TRBV28

DNA: TGTGCCAGCAGCTCCAGGGAAGGGTCGCCTGAGCAGTTCTTC
CDR3: CASSSREGSPEQFF
J: TRBJ2-1
D: .
size: .
V: TRBV11-3

DNA: TGTGCCAGCAGCCGTTCTGTGGGGCGATATGGCTACACCTTC
CDR3: CASSRSVGRYGYTF
J: TRBJ1-2
D: .
size: .
V: TRBV5-6

DNA: TGTGCCAGCAGGCCAGCGGGACTCTACAATGAGCAGTTCTTC
CDR3: CASRPAGLYNEQFF
J: TRBJ2-1
D: TRBD2
size: .
V: TRBV6-5

DNA: TGTGCTAGTGGTTTGGTACTTGGGGGCGGGCAGCCCCAGCATTTT
CDR3: CASGLVLGGGQPQHF
J: TRBJ1-5
D: .
size: .
V: TRBV12-5

DNA: TGTGCCAGCAGCCTTTATACAGGGCTCTCTGGAAACACCATATATTTT
CDR3: CASSLYTGLSGNTIYF
J: TRBJ1-3
D: .
size: once
V: TRBV7-2

DNA: TGTGCCAGCAGCAGCCGGGACAACTCCTACAATGAGCAGTTCTTC
CDR3: CASSSRDNSYNEQFF
J: TRBJ2-1
D: .
size: .
V: TRBV11-3

DNA: TGTGCCAGCAGCCAATCGGGACACTCGAGCAATCAGCCCCAGCATTTT
CDR3: CASSQSGHSSNQPQHF
J: TRBJ1-5
D: .
size: few
V: TRBV4-2

DNA: TGTGCCAGTAGTATAGGCCGTAGCGGGGGGGCCAGAGCCAAAAACATTCAGTACTTC
CDR3: CASSIGRSGGARAKNIQYF
J: TRBJ2-4
D: TRBD2
size: .
V: TRBV19

DNA: TGTGCCAGCAGCTTAGTACGCCAGGGGGGCAATGAGCAGTTCTTC
CDR3: CASSLVRQGGNEQFF
J: TRBJ2-1
D: .
size: .
V: TRBV11-2

DNA: TGTGCCAGCAGCCTGTTAACAGGGGACACTGAAGCTTTCTTT
CDR3: CASSLLTGDTEAFF
J: TRBJ1-1
D: TRBD1
size: .
V: TRBV14

DNA: TGTGCCAGCAGCCCCAGGGGAAGGGGCTATGGCTACACCTTC
CDR3: CASSPRGRGYGYTF
J: TRBJ1-2
D: .
size: .
V: TRBV6-5

DNA: TGTGCCAGCAGCCAAGATGGGACAGGGTCTGGCGAGCAGTACTTC
CDR3: CASSQDGTGSGEQYF
J: TRBJ2-7
D: TRBD1
size: .
V: TRBV3-1/TRBV3-2

DNA: TGTGCCAGCAGTGATTCCCCAGGGGAAGGGGCCAACGTCCTGACTTTC
CDR3: CASSDSPGEGANVLTF
J: TRBJ2-6
D: .
size: .
V: TRBV2

DNA: TGTGCCAGCAGGTTACGAGGGGGCCTCGGAAATTCACCCCTCCACTTT
CDR3: CASRLRGGLGNSPLHF
J: TRBJ1-6
D: TRBD1
size: .
V: TRBV27

DNA: TGTGCCAGCAGCCTATTACAGGGTCCGGAGACCCAGTACTTC
CDR3: CASSLLQGPETQYF
J: TRBJ2-5
D: .
size: .
V: TRBV2

DNA: TGTGCCAGCAGCGTAGGACAGGGGAACTATGGCTACACCTTC
CDR3: CASSVGQGNYGYTF
J: TRBJ1-2
D: TRBD1
size: few
V: TRBV9

DNA: TGTGCCAGCTGGACAGCGACTGAAAAACTGTTTTTT
CDR3: CASWTATEKLFF
J: TRBJ1-4
D: .
size: .
V: TRBV6-5

DNA: TGTGCCAGCAGTTACATCGGCACAGATACGCAGTATTTT
CDR3: CASSYIGTDTQYF
J: TRBJ2-3
D: .
size: .
V: TRBV6-6

DNA: TGTGCCAGTCAGGGCGGGACAGGGAACAATCAGCCCCAGCATTTT
CDR3: CASQGGTGNNQPQHF
J: TRBJ1-5
D: TRBD1
size: .
V: TRBV19

DNA: TGTGCCAGCAGTTTATCGATCCCAGGGAGGTATGATGAGCAGTTCTTC
CDR3: CASSLSIPGRYDEQFF
J: TRBJ2-1
D: .
size: .
V: TRBV27

DNA: TGTGCCTGGAGCTTTGACAGGACCCAAGAGACCCAGTACTTC
CDR3: CAWSFDRTQETQYF
J: TRBJ2-5
D: .
size: .
V: TRBV30